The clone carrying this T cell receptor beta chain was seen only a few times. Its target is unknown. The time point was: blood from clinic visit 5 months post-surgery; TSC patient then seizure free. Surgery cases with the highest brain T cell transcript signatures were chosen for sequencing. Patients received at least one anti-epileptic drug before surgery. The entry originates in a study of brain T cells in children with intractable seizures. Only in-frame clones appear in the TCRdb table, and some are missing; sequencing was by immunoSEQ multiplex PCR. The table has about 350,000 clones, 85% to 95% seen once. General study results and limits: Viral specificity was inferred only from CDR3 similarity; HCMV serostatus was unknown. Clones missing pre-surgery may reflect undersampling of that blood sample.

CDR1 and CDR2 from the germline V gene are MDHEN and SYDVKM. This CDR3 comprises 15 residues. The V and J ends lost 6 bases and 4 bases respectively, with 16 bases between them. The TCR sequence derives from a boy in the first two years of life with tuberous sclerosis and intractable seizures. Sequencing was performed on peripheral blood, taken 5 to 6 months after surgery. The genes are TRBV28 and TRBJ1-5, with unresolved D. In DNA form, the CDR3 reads TGTGCCAGCAGACTAGACCATAACGGAAATCAGCCCCAGCATTTT. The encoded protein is CASRLDHNGNQPQHF.